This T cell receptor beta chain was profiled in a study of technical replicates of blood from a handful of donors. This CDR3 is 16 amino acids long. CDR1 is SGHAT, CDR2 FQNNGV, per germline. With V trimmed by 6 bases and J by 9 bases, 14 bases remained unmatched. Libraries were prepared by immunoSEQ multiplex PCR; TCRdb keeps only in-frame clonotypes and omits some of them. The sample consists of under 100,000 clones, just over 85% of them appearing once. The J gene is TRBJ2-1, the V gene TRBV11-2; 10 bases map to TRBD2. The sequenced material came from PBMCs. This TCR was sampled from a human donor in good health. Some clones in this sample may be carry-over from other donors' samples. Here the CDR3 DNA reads TGTGCCAGCAGTACCAGAGCGGGAGGGCCCCTAACTGAGCAGTTCTTC. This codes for CASSTRAGGPLTEQFF.